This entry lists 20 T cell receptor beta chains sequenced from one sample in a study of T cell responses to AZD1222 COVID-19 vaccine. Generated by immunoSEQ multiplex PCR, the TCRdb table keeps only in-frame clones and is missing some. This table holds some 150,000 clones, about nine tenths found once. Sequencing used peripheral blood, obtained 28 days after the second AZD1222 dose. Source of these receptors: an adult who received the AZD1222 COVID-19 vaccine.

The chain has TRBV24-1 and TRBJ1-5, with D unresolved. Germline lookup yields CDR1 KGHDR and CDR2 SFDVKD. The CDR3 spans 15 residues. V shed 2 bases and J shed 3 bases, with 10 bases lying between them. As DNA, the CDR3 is TGTGCCACCAGTGATTCACCGCGGGCCAATCAGCCCCAGCATTTT. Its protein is CATSDSPRANQPQHF.

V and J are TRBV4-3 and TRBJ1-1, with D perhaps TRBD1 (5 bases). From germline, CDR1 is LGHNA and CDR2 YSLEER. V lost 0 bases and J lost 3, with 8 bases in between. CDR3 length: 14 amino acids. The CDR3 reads CASSQDSGDTEAFF. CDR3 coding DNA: TGCGCCAGCAGCCAAGATTCGGGGGACACTGAAGCTTTCTTT.

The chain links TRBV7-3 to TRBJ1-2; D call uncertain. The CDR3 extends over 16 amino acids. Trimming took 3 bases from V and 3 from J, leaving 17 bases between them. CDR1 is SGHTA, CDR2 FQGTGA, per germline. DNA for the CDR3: TGTGCCAGCAGCTTGGACGGGAGGGAGTCGGACTATGGCTACACCTTC. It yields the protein CASSLDGRESDYGYTF.

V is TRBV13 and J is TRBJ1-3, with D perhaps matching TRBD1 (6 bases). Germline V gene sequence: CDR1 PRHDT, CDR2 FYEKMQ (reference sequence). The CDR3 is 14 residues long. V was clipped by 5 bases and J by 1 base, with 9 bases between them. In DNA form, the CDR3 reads TGTGCCAGCAGCGGCAGGGGTTCTGGAAACACCATATATTTT. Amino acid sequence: CASSGRGSGNTIYF.

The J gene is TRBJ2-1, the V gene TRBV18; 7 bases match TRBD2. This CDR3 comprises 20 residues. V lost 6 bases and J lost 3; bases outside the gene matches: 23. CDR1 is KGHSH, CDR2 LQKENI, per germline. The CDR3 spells CASSSIGGMSGSTVYNEQFF. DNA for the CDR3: TGTGCCAGCTCTTCTATCGGGGGGATGAGCGGGTCAACGGTCTACAATGAGCAGTTCTTC.

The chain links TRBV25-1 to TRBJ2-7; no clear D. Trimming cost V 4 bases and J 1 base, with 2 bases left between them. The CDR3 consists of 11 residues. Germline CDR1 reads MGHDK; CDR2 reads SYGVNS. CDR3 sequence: CASSASYEQYF. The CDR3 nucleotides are TGTGCCAGCAGTGCTTCCTACGAGCAGTACTTC.

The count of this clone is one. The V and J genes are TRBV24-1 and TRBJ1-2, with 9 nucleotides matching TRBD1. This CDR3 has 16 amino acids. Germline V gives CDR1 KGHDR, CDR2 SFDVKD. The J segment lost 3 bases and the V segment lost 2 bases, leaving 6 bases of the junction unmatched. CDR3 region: CATSDSRTGADYGYTF. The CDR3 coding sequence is TGTGCCACCAGTGATTCTAGGACAGGGGCCGACTATGGCTACACCTTC.

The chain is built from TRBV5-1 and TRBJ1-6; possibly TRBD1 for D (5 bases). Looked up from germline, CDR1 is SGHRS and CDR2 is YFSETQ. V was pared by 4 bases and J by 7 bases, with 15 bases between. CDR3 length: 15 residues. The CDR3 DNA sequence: TGCGCCAGCAGCCTTGGAGGGGCTAGGAATTCACCCCTCCACTTT. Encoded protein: CASSLGGARNSPLHF.

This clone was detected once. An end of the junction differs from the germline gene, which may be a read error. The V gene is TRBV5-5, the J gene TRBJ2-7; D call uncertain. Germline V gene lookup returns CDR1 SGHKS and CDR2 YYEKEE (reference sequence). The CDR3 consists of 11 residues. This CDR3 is CASSLSYEQHF. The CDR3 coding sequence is TGTGCCAGCAGCCTCTCCTACGAGCAGCACTTC.

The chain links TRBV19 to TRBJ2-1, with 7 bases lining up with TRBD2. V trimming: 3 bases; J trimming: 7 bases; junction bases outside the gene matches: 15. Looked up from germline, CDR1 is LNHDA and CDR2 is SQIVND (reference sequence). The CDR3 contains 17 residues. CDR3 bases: TGTGCCAGTAGTATTCCTGGATCTGGACTAGGAGGGAATGAGCAGTTCTTC. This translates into CASSIPGSGLGGNEQFF.

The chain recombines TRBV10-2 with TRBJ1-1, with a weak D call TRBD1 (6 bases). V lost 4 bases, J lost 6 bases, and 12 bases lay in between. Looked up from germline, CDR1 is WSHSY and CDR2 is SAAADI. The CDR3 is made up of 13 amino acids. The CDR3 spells CASSVLRGSEAFF. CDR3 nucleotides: TGCGCCAGCAGTGTGCTAAGGGGGTCTGAAGCTTTCTTT.

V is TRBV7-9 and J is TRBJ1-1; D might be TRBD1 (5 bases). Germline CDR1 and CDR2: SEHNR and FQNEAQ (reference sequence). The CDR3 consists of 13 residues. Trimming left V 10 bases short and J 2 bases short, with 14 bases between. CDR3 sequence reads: CATRAGRNTEAFF. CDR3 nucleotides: TGTGCCACCCGCGCAGGGCGAAACACTGAAGCTTTCTTT. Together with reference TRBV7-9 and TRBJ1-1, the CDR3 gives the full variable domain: DTGVSQNPRHKITKRGQNVTFRCDPISEHNRLYWYRQTLGQGPEFLTYFQNEAQLEKSRLLSDRFSAERPKGSFSTLEIQRTEQGDSAMYLCATRAGRNTEAFFGQGTRLTVV.

Here the CDR3 reads CASARDPAHTGELFF. The CDR3 nucleotides are TGTGCTAGTGCCCGGGACCCGGCCCACACCGGGGAGCTGTTTTTT. V gene TRBV12-5 combines with J gene TRBJ2-2; D may match TRBD1 or TRBD2 (5 bases each). Per the germline V gene, CDR1 is LGHNT and CDR2 is FRNRAP. V gave up 7 bases and J gave up 3 bases, with 15 bases separating them. The CDR3 totals 15 residues.

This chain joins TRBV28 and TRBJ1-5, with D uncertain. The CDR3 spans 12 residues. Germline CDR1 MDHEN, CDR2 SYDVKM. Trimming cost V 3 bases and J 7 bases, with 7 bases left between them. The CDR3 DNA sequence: TGTGCCAGCAGTTTGAAAGCCCAGCCCCAGCATTTT. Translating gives CASSLKAQPQHF.

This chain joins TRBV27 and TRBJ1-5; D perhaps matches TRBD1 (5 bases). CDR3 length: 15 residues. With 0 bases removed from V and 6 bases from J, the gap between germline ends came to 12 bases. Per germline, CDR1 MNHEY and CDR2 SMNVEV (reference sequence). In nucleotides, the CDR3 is TGTGCCAGCAGTTTATCGGGGGTCGCGGGTCAGCCCCAGCATTTT. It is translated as CASSLSGVAGQPQHF.

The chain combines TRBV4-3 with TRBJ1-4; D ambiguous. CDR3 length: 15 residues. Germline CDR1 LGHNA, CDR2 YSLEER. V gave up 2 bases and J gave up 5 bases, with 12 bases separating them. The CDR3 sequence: CASSQSSRWNEKLFF. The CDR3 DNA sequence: TGCGCCAGCAGCCAAAGCTCTAGATGGAATGAAAAACTGTTTTTT.

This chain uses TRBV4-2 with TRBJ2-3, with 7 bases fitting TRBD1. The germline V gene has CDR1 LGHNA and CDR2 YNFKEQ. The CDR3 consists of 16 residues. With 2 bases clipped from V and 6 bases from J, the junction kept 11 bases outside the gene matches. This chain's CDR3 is CASSQPGTEFEDTQYF. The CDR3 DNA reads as TGTGCCAGCAGCCAACCCGGGACAGAGTTCGAGGATACGCAGTATTTT.

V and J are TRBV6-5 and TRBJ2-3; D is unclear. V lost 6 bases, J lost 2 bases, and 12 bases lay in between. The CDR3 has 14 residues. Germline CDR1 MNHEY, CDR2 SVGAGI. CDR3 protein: CASRTGLSTDTQYF. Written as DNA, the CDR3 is TGTGCCAGCAGGACGGGCCTTTCCACAGATACGCAGTATTTT.

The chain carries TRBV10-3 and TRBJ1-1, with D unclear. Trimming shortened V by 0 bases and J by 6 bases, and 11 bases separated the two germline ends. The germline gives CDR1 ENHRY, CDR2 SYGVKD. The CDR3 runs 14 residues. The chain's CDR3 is CAISESFQMAEAFF. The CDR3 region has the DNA TGTGCCATCAGTGAGTCGTTTCAGATGGCTGAAGCTTTCTTT.

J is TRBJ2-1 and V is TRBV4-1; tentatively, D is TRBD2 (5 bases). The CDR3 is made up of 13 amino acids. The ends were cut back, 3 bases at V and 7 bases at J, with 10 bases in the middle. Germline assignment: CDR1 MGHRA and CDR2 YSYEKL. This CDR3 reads CASSHFGENEQFF. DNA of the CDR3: TGCGCCAGCAGCCACTTCGGGGAGAATGAGCAGTTCTTC.